The subject of this entry is one T cell receptor beta chain. Its target is unknown. RNA transcripts served as template for amplifying TCR beta CDR3 sequences. First-round RT-PCR relied on HTBI primers, and a second-round multiplex PCR came next. MiXCR was run by TCRdb on the multiplex PCR reads, yielding one entry per CDR3 protein. Of about 48,000 distinct CDR3 sequences in the sample, around 50% were seen once. The sample comes from a study of Graves' ophthalmopathy and Graves' hyperthyroidism. Study information: Upon initial diagnosis and before any treatment, peripheral blood was collected.

Findings of the study overall: Most thyroid clonotypes expanded beyond 0.001 frequency were also found in blood.

CDR1 is DFQATT, CDR2 SNEGSKA, per germline (reference sequence). The CDR3 spans 12 residues. Trimming removed 3 bases from V and 4 bases from J, with 10 bases in between. The diagnosis was founded upon clinical symptoms, serum thyroxine, TRAb, thyroid ultrasound and orbital computed tomography. As the starting material, more than 8 ml of fresh peripheral blood yielded the PBMCs. The chain is built from TRBV20-1 and TRBJ2-7; no definite D call. Sequencing was performed on peripheral blood. This receptor was identified in an adult man with Graves' ophthalmopathy. The CDR3 DNA reads TGCAGTGCTAGTCCTGACCGGTACGAGCAGTACTTC. As protein: CSASPDRYEQYF.